These 9 T cell receptor beta chains came from one sample sequenced in a study of blood T cell repertoires in COVID-19. Sequencing used immunoSEQ multiplex PCR; TCRdb keeps in-frame clones, though not all of them. The table lists tens of thousands of clones, approximately 80% of them singletons. Sequencing used peripheral blood. The receptors were sampled from a man aged 25 to 40 with COVID-19, enrolled during active disease.

This chain connects TRBV24-1 to TRBJ2-2, with D possibly matching TRBD1 (5 bases). The V end was cut by 4 bases, the J end by 4 bases, with 15 bases between. The CDR3 contains 16 residues. Germline V lookup: CDR1 KGHDR, CDR2 SFDVKD. CDR3 sequence reads: CATSEGSGLGTGELFF. CDR3 nucleotide sequence: TGTGCCACCAGTGAGGGGTCAGGGTTGGGCACCGGGGAGCTGTTTTTT.

The rearrangement uses TRBV3-1 (or the pseudogene TRBV3-2) and TRBJ2-7; 12 bases match TRBD1. V trimming: 4 bases; J trimming: 4 bases; junction bases outside the gene matches: 5. CDR1 and CDR2 from the germline V gene are LGHDT and YNNKEL (reference sequence). The CDR3 totals 15 residues. The CDR3 region has the DNA TGTGCCAGCAGCCTTCCGGGACAGGGGGCGTACGAGCAGTACTTC. Protein: CASSLPGQGAYEQYF.

The V call is TRBV5-1, the J call TRBJ1-3; possible D gene TRBD1, 5 bases. Germline CDR1 reads SGHRS; CDR2 reads YFSETQ. The CDR3 has 16 amino acids. With 4 bases removed from V and 0 bases from J, the gap between germline ends came to 14 bases. The CDR3 spells CASSNDSQSSGNTIYF. In nucleotides, the CDR3 is TGCGCCAGCAGCAACGACAGCCAGAGCTCTGGAAACACCATATATTTT.

This chain joins TRBV4-1 and TRBJ2-7; 10 positions agree with TRBD2. The length of the CDR3 is 17 residues. Germline assignment: CDR1 MGHRA and CDR2 YSYEKL. The junction had 12 bases not matched to a gene; V was cut back by 3 bases and J by 4 bases. The CDR3 bases are TGCGCCAGCAGCCATTCTGGGCTAGCGGGAGTCCCGTACGAGCAGTACTTC. It is translated as CASSHSGLAGVPYEQYF.

V is TRBV9 and J is TRBJ1-1; TRBD1 might be the D (6 bases). V gave up 4 bases and J gave up 5 bases, with 18 bases separating them. This CDR3 is 15 amino acids long. Germline V gives CDR1 SGDLS, CDR2 YYNGEE. For the CDR3, the DNA is TGTGCCAGCAGCCCCTTCGAGGGGGAGAGGACTGAAGCTTTCTTT. It specifies CASSPFEGERTEAFF. The full variable domain, with the rest looked up from reference TRBV9 and TRBJ1-1, is DSGVTQTPKHLITATGQRVTLRCSPRSGDLSVYWYQQSLDQGLQFLIQYYNGEERAKGNILERFSAQQFPDLHSELNLSSLELGDSALYFCASSPFEGERTEAFFGQGTRLTVV.

V and J are TRBV6-1 and TRBJ1-6; 7 bases line up with TRBD1. Germline V lookup: CDR1 MNHNS, CDR2 SASEGT. CDR3 length: 16 residues. V shed 4 bases, J shed 2 bases, and the junction held 5 bases outside the gene matches. CDR3 loop: CASSASTGPYNSPLHF. DNA for the CDR3: TGTGCCAGCAGTGCATCGACAGGGCCCTATAATTCACCCCTCCACTTT.

The chain is built from TRBV7-9 and TRBJ2-3, with D uncertain. The V gene lost 2 bases and the J gene lost 3 bases, with 12 bases spanning the gap. The CDR3 loop spans 15 amino acids. CDR1 SEHNR and CDR2 FQNEAQ come from the germline V gene (reference sequence). CDR3 nucleotides: TGTGCCAGCAGCTTACGGAGCCCTCCGACAGATACGCAGTATTTT. It translates to CASSLRSPPTDTQYF.

The chain carries TRBV4-1 and TRBJ2-5; possible D gene TRBD2, 6 bases. V dropped 4 bases and J dropped 4 bases, with 13 bases sitting between them. CDR3 length: 14 residues. Germline V gives CDR1 MGHRA, CDR2 YSYEKL. The CDR3 is CASSPRRGTETQYF. The CDR3 coding sequence is TGCGCCAGCAGCCCCAGGCGGGGAACAGAGACCCAGTACTTC.

The sample holds a few counts of this clone. V is TRBV7-2 and J is TRBJ2-7; 7 nucleotides agree with TRBD2. The CDR3 contains 15 residues. Germline lookup yields CDR1 SGHTA and CDR2 FQGNSA. V dropped 3 bases and J dropped 2; count of bases not matched to a gene: 7. CDR3 sequence reads: CASSLGEGLAYEQYF. DNA for the CDR3: TGTGCCAGCAGCTTGGGGGAGGGACTCGCCTACGAGCAGTACTTC.